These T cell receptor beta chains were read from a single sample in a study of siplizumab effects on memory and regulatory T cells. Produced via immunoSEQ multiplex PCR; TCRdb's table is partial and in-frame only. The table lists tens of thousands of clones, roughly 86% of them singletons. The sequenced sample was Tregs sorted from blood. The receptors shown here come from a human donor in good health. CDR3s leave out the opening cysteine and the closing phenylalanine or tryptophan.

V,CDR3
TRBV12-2,ASRLALRTYGYT
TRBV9,ASSPGTSWTQETQY
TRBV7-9,ASSLGVAMNTEAF
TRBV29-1,SVRTFYNSPLH
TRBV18,ASSPPRGAKNIQY
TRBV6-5,ASSYSGTAIGYT
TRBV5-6,ASSLSGPTEQF
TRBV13,ASSLRGVALEQY
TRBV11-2,ASSLNPAGYVAF
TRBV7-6,ASSLVPRGNEQF
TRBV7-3,ASSLPQQGQPQH
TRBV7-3,ASSRRVGASGNNEQF
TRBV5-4,ASSFFTGVYQETQY
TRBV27,ASSPGTSGGYGETQY
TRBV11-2,ASSLESGVGYGYT
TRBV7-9,ASSLEEDTQY
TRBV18,ASSLLGIEKLF
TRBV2,ASSESGTGGYEQY
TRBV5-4,AGTSGGAVEQY
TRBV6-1,ATTGLTGELF
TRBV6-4,ASSDAGTDTQY
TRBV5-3,ARSPQF
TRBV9,ASSVSGDNQPQH
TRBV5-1,ASSSRDRVSAF
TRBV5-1,ASSLVGGTTDTQY
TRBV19,ASTRGLDTEAF
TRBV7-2,ASSPRTGNNSPLH
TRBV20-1,RGLRGTEAF
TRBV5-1,ASSYGSGANVLT
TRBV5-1,ASSFREYNEQF
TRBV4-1,ASSQPHDRVKPQH
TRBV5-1,ASSLAGTGKYEQY
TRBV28,ASSHPGGAGEC
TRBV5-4,ASSLVGRDSPLH
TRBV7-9,ASSPQQGSAF
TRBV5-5,ASSVTTIVYEQY
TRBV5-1,ASSLGQRNTEAF